The rows below give T cell receptor beta chains drawn from one sample of a study of beta chain features in type 1 diabetes. Here immunoSEQ multiplex PCR was the method, and the copy in TCRdb shows in-frame clones only, minus some. The sample records hundreds of thousands of clones, around 15% being singletons. The sequenced sample consisted of naive CD4+ T cells from blood. The receptors stem from a man in his late teens or twenties with type 1 diabetes. Both conserved end residues are part of each CDR3. The D gene is left open where the match is weak. Clone size is shown for a subset of rows, as once, few, many or a class of expanded clone.

CDR3: CAITEQGGDNSPLHF
DNA: TGTGCCATCACGGAACAGGGTGGGGATAATTCACCCCTCCACTTT
D: -
size: few
V: TRBV10-3
J: TRBJ1-6

CDR3: CASRRGADTGELFF
DNA: TGTGCCAGCAGACGTGGGGCCGACACCGGGGAGCTGTTTTTT
D: -
size: -
V: TRBV7-8
J: TRBJ2-2

CDR3: CASNLRDRWTYEQYF
DNA: TGTGCCAGCAACCTCCGGGACAGGTGGACCTACGAGCAGTACTTC
D: TRBD1
size: few
V: TRBV6-1
J: TRBJ2-7

CDR3: CASSEGGGTDTQYF
DNA: TGTGCCAGCAGTGAGGGGGGGGGCACAGATACGCAGTATTTT
D: TRBD2
size: -
V: TRBV2
J: TRBJ2-3

CDR3: CASSFRDNYGYTF
DNA: TGTGCCAGCAGCTTCAGGGATAACTATGGCTACACCTTC
D: -
size: few
V: TRBV13
J: TRBJ1-2

CDR3: CAISAGLYGYTF
DNA: TGTGCCATCAGTGCCGGACTCTATGGCTACACCTTC
D: -
size: few
V: TRBV10-3
J: TRBJ1-2

CDR3: CASRTPGTNTGELFF
DNA: TGTGCCAGCAGAACCCCGGGAACGAACACCGGGGAGCTGTTTTTT
D: -
size: few
V: TRBV19
J: TRBJ2-2

CDR3: CASSPDRGLPTDTQYF
DNA: TGTGCCAGCAGCCCCGACAGGGGCCTTCCCACAGATACGCAGTATTTT
D: TRBD1
size: -
V: TRBV28
J: TRBJ2-3

CDR3: CAGGVYSYEQYF
DNA: TGTGCCGGGGGTGTTTACTCCTACGAGCAGTACTTC
D: -
size: few
V: TRBV6-1
J: TRBJ2-7

CDR3: CASSVPNRGLTYEQYF
DNA: TGTGCCAGCAGCGTCCCGAACAGGGGTCTAACCTACGAGCAGTACTTC
D: TRBD1
size: few
V: TRBV2
J: TRBJ2-7

CDR3: CASTRRSGEVEQYF
DNA: TGTGCCAGCACCCGGAGGTCAGGGGAGGTCGAGCAGTACTTC
D: -
size: -
V: TRBV2
J: TRBJ2-7

CDR3: CASTTGLADTEAFF
DNA: TGTGCCAGCACCACAGGGTTAGCTGACACTGAAGCTTTCTTT
D: -
size: -
V: TRBV5-6
J: TRBJ1-1

CDR3: CASSQGTGGTYEQYF
DNA: TGTGCCAGCAGCCAGGGGACAGGGGGCACCTACGAGCAGTACTTC
D: TRBD1
size: -
V: TRBV4-2
J: TRBJ2-7

CDR3: CASTQPFLAQGRNYGYTF
DNA: TGTGCCAGCACTCAACCTTTCCTCGCGCAGGGTCGGAACTATGGCTACACCTTC
D: -
size: -
V: TRBV28
J: TRBJ1-2

CDR3: CASGLADSFGEQFF
DNA: TGTGCTAGTGGTTTGGCGGACAGCTTCGGTGAGCAGTTCTTC
D: -
size: -
V: TRBV12-5
J: TRBJ2-1

CDR3: CASSLDRGETQYF
DNA: TGTGCTAGCAGCCTGGACAGGGGGGAGACCCAGTACTTC
D: TRBD1
size: -
V: TRBV7-7
J: TRBJ2-5

CDR3: CASSAGQALNTEAFF
DNA: TGTGCCAGCAGCGCAGGACAGGCCTTGAACACTGAAGCTTTCTTT
D: TRBD1
size: -
V: TRBV9
J: TRBJ1-1

CDR3: CASSPGEAGEQYF
DNA: TGTGCCAGCTCACCGGGCGAAGCGGGCGAGCAGTACTTC
D: -
size: -
V: TRBV18
J: TRBJ2-7

CDR3: CAITSGTGGYEQFF
DNA: TGTGCCATCACCTCCGGGACAGGGGGCTATGAGCAGTTCTTC
D: TRBD1
size: few
V: TRBV10-3
J: TRBJ2-1

CDR3: CASIKQGNYGYTF
DNA: TGTGCCAGCATCAAACAGGGGAACTATGGCTACACCTTC
D: TRBD1
size: -
V: TRBV28
J: TRBJ1-2

CDR3: CASSPRQGRQPQHF
DNA: TGTGCCAGCAGTCCCAGACAGGGGAGACAGCCCCAGCATTTT
D: TRBD1
size: few
V: TRBV28
J: TRBJ1-5

CDR3: CASSRDGNQPQHF
DNA: TGTGCCAGTAGTCGGGACGGCAATCAGCCCCAGCATTTT
D: -
size: -
V: TRBV19
J: TRBJ1-5

CDR3: CASTTQGNQPQHF
DNA: TGTGCCAGTACCACGCAGGGAAATCAGCCCCAGCATTTT
D: -
size: few
V: TRBV19
J: TRBJ1-5

CDR3: CASSLMVGGYGYTF
DNA: TGTGCCAGCAGTTTAATGGTAGGGGGCTATGGCTACACCTTC
D: -
size: -
V: TRBV27
J: TRBJ1-2

CDR3: CASAEILGDRWSSYEQYF
DNA: TGTGCCAGCGCCGAGATTTTGGGGGATCGATGGTCTTCCTACGAGCAGTACTTC
D: -
size: -
V: TRBV2
J: TRBJ2-7

CDR3: CAGGHTNTEAFF
DNA: TGTGCCGGGGGGCACACGAACACTGAAGCTTTCTTT
D: -
size: few
V: TRBV30
J: TRBJ1-1

CDR3: CAWSALRTSGGTDTQYF
DNA: TGTGCCTGGAGTGCCCTGAGGACTAGCGGCGGCACAGATACGCAGTATTTT
D: TRBD2
size: -
V: TRBV30
J: TRBJ2-3

CDR3: CATQEFSDTQYF
DNA: TGTGCCACCCAAGAGTTTTCAGATACGCAGTATTTT
D: -
size: -
V: TRBV2
J: TRBJ2-3

CDR3: CASGPRATVGETQYF
DNA: TGTGCTAGTGGGCCCCGGGCCACGGTGGGCGAGACCCAGTACTTC
D: -
size: -
V: TRBV12-5
J: TRBJ2-5

CDR3: CASSLAPQGRNTEAFF
DNA: TGTGCCAGCAGCTTGGCCCCCCAGGGGCGCAACACTGAAGCTTTCTTT
D: -
size: few
V: TRBV5-5
J: TRBJ1-1

CDR3: CASSPRGNTEAFF
DNA: TGTGCCAGCAGCCCCAGGGGGAACACTGAAGCTTTCTTT
D: -
size: few
V: TRBV7-9
J: TRBJ1-1

CDR3: CASSRENEQFF
DNA: TGTGCCAGCAGCAGGGAGAATGAGCAGTTCTTC
D: -
size: few
V: TRBV9
J: TRBJ2-1

CDR3: CASSEARSTDTQYF
DNA: TGCGCCAGCAGTGAGGCGAGGAGCACAGATACGCAGTATTTT
D: -
size: -
V: TRBV10-1
J: TRBJ2-3

CDR3: CASSQDRANYEQYF
DNA: TGTGCCAGCAGCCAAGATCGAGCGAACTACGAGCAGTACTTC
D: -
size: few
V: TRBV14
J: TRBJ2-7

CDR3: CASSLASASNTEAFF
DNA: TGTGCCAGCAGTTTAGCCTCAGCATCGAACACTGAAGCTTTCTTT
D: -
size: few
V: TRBV28
J: TRBJ1-1

CDR3: CAWSGTDLLPQHF
DNA: TGTGCCTGGAGCGGGACAGATTTATTGCCCCAGCATTTT
D: TRBD1
size: -
V: TRBV30
J: TRBJ1-5

CDR3: CATKAPEDRGNEQFF
DNA: TGTGCCACCAAAGCACCGGAGGACAGGGGCAATGAGCAGTTCTTC
D: TRBD1
size: -
V: TRBV19
J: TRBJ2-1

CDR3: CASSMPPTSGAEQFF
DNA: TGTGCCAGTAGTATGCCCCCCACTAGCGGGGCCGAGCAGTTCTTC
D: TRBD2
size: -
V: TRBV19
J: TRBJ2-1

CDR3: CASSRRAGGEQFF
DNA: TGTGCCAGCAGCCGTAGAGCGGGTGGTGAGCAGTTCTTC
D: -
size: few
V: TRBV14
J: TRBJ2-1

CDR3: CSVEGNREGRYTEAFF
DNA: TGCAGCGTTGAAGGAAACAGGGAGGGTCGTTACACTGAAGCTTTCTTT
D: -
size: -
V: TRBV29-1
J: TRBJ1-1

CDR3: CASSLTETGELFF
DNA: TGCGCCAGCAGCTTAACAGAGACCGGGGAGCTGTTTTTT
D: -
size: few
V: TRBV5-1
J: TRBJ2-2

CDR3: CATSRVDGELFF
DNA: TGTGCCACCAGCAGAGTTGACGGGGAGCTGTTTTTT
D: -
size: -
V: TRBV15
J: TRBJ2-2